What follows are 26 T cell receptor beta chains derived from one specimen sequenced in a study of regulatory T cells in long-lasting Graves disease (dated by TCRdb to the early 2020s). Per the publication, the time point label means: newly diagnosed GD, antithyroid drugs for less than 3 months. For both TCR sequencing and RNA sequencing, RNA was extracted from PBMCs using TRIzol. The library was built by means of multiplex PCR. TCRdb records Illumina HiSeq 4000 as the sequencer. To build TCR beta libraries, CDR3 regions were amplified by Arm-PCR using iRepertoire HTBI primers. TCRdb reworked the public reads: Q25 trimming with fastp, MiXCR clone assembly, productive beta chains retained. Every distinct CDR3 protein forms one entry, paired with its most common genes and DNA. This sample comprises roughly 410,000 distinct CDR3 sequences, 15% of them detected only once. Under 9% of the sample rests with the top ten.

These same records also appear under a second study, on T cells in Graves' hyperthyroidism and ophthalmopathy.

The source was peripheral blood mononuclear cells (PBMCs), collected at new diagnosis, from a patient treated with antithyroid drugs. All receptors come from a woman aged 40 to 55 with Graves disease. Donor details come from another sample of the same person, matched by shared clones.

With regard to this clonotype: A much larger clone differs from this one at a single base, so this may be a read error. The chain uses TRBV9 and TRBJ2-1; D not certain. This CDR3 spans 13 amino acids. CDR1 and CDR2 (germline): SGDLS, YYNGEE. DNA of the CDR3: TGTGTCAGCAGCACCTCGCCCGTCAGGGAGCAGTTCTTC. Protein sequence: CVSSTSPVREQFF.

This clonotype was recorded many times. This chain joins TRBV2 and TRBJ2-1; 12 bases are shared with TRBD2. Losses at the gene ends were 0 bases for V and 8 bases for J; bases not matched to a gene: 11. Germline V gene sequence: CDR1 SNHLY, CDR2 FYNNEI. The CDR3 extends over 18 amino acids. The CDR3 coding sequence is TGTGCCAGCAGTGAAGCGCTAGCGGGAGGGCCGGAATCGGATGAGCAGTTCTTC. Translation gives CASSEALAGGPESDEQFF.

This clonotype was detected a few times. The genes are TRBV5-4 and TRBJ2-3, with D perhaps TRBD2 (6 bases). V shed 3 bases and J shed 2 bases, with 13 bases lying between them. This CDR3 comprises 15 residues. Germline-derived CDR1 and CDR2 are SGHNT and YYREEE (reference sequence). DNA of the CDR3: TGTGCCAGCAGCTCCCAGGGACTGCACACAGATACGCAGTATTTT. This translates into CASSSQGLHTDTQYF.

CDR3 region: CASSWEHTDTQYF. The DNA for the CDR3 is TGTGCCAGCAGCTGGGAGCACACAGATACGCAGTATTTT. The chain uses TRBV5-6 and TRBJ2-3, with D possibly matching TRBD2 (5 bases). Germline V gives CDR1 SGHDT, CDR2 YYEEEE. V lost 3 bases, J lost 2 bases, and 7 bases lay in between. This CDR3 is built from 13 residues.

This chain uses TRBV5-8 with TRBJ2-7, with 7 bases fitting TRBD1. This CDR3 is 16 amino acids long. After removal of 0 bases from V and 0 bases from J, the junction contained 6 bases not matched to a gene. In germline, CDR1 is SGHTS, CDR2 YDEGEE. This CDR3 reads CASSLEGGLSSYEQYF. The CDR3 DNA reads TGTGCCAGCAGCTTGGAAGGGGGCTTGAGCTCCTACGAGCAGTACTTC.

Comment on this clonotype: Given a far larger clone just one base away, this is likely a sequencing read error. The chain is built from TRBV28 and TRBJ2-1; a weak D match, TRBD1 (6 bases). The J call may be in error: the DNA end matches TRBJ2-5 better. This CDR3 is 13 amino acids long. Per the germline V gene, CDR1 is MDHEN and CDR2 is SYDVKM. CDR3 loop: CASTPDSQITQYF. As DNA, the CDR3 is TGTGCCAGCACCCCGGACAGCCAAATAACCCAGTACTTC.

V is TRBV6-5 and J is TRBJ1-1; D possibly corresponds to TRBD1 (5 bases). V was shortened by 3 bases and J by 5 bases, with 13 bases between the two germline ends. Germline V lookup: CDR1 MNHEY, CDR2 SVGAGI. The CDR3 runs 14 residues. CDR3 nucleotides: TGTGCCAGCAGTTATTACAGGTCTGTTACTGAAGCTTTCTTT. Amino acids: CASSYYRSVTEAFF.

V and J are TRBV2 and TRBJ2-2; unclear D gene. Germline V gene sequence: CDR1 SNHLY, CDR2 FYNNEI. Trimming left V 3 bases short and J 11 bases short, with 10 bases between. The CDR3 is 12 residues long. CDR3 nucleotide sequence: TGTGCCAGCAGTGAGCAGGCGTTCGAGCTGTTTTTT. It codes for CASSEQAFELFF.

This clonotype was counted between two and nine times. The junction shows a germline mismatch at one end, possibly a read error. The V call is TRBV11-3, the J call TRBJ2-5; a possible D gene is TRBD2 (5 bases). From germline, CDR1 is SGHNT and CDR2 YENEEA. There are 13 residues in the CDR3. CDR3 sequence: CASSFEGKETQYF. In DNA, the CDR3 is TGCGCCAGCAGCTTCGAGGGAAAAGAGACCCAGTACTTC. The full variable domain, in which reference TRBV11-3 and TRBJ2-5 provide the parts outside the CDR3, is EAGVVQSPRYKIIEKKQPVAFWCNPISGHNTLYWYLQNLGQGPELLIRYENEEAVDDSQLPKDRFSAERLKGVDSTLKIQPAELGDSAVYLCASSFEGKETQYFGPGTRLLVL.

There are many counts of this clonotype. The chain recombines TRBV5-5 with TRBJ2-1, with 8 bases identical to TRBD1. After removal of 4 bases from V and 4 bases from J, the junction contained 10 bases not matched to a gene. There are 16 residues in the CDR3. In germline, CDR1 is SGHKS, CDR2 YYEKEE (reference sequence). The CDR3 reads CASSDEDRVFYNEQFF. The DNA of the CDR3 is TGTGCCAGCAGCGACGAGGACAGGGTCTTTTACAATGAGCAGTTCTTC.

The rearrangement links TRBV7-9 to TRBJ1-2, with D maybe TRBD1 (5 bases). The CDR3 totals 13 residues. CDR1 SEHNR and CDR2 FQNEAQ come from the germline V gene (reference sequence). Between the trimmed V and J ends, which lost 2 bases and 6 bases, there was a span of 10 bases. This chain's CDR3 is CASSLYQGHGYTF. DNA of the CDR3: TGTGCCAGCAGCTTATATCAGGGTCATGGCTACACCTTC. The variable domain in full, with the rest retrieved from reference TRBV7-9 and TRBJ1-2, is DTGVSQNPRHKITKRGQNVTFRCDPISEHNRLYWYRQTLGQGPEFLTYFQNEAQLEKSRLLSDRFSAERPKGSFSTLEIQRTEQGDSAMYLCASSLYQGHGYTFGSGTRLTVV.

This clonotype was counted only a few times. The chain couples TRBV7-9 to TRBJ1-1; 7 bases align to TRBD1. With V trimmed by 5 bases and J by 5 bases, 8 bases remained unmatched. The germline V gene encodes CDR1 SEHNR and CDR2 FQNEAQ (reference sequence). The CDR3 is 14 residues long. In nucleotides, the CDR3 is TGTGCCAGCAGCGCCGACAGGGTCGGAACTGAAGCTTTCTTT. The encoded protein is CASSADRVGTEAFF.

Turning to this clonotype: A clone one base away is much larger, so this may be a read error. The V gene is TRBV11-2, the J gene TRBJ2-3, with 7 bases that match TRBD2. This CDR3 is built from 14 residues. Germline V lookup: CDR1 SGHAT, CDR2 FQNNGV. DNA for the CDR3: TGTGCCAGCACACGAGCGGGGCCTGGCAATGAGCAGTCCTTC. This gives the protein CASTRAGPGNEQSF.

This clonotype has more than one count but fewer than ten. The V call is TRBV7-8, the J call TRBJ2-2; 10 nucleotides agree with TRBD2. Trimming took 1 base from V and 5 from J; bases not matched to a gene: 4. There are 16 residues in the CDR3. Germline values: CDR1 SGHVS, CDR2 FQNEAQ. CDR3 protein: CASSLVLAGETGELFF. CDR3 in DNA: TGTGCCAGCAGCTTAGTGCTAGCGGGAGAAACCGGGGAGCTGTTTTTT.

Concerning this clonotype itself: This may be a read error: a much more frequent sequence differs by one nucleotide. It is likely a read error, because the conserved phenylalanine at the end of the CDR3 is missing. The rearrangement joins TRBV19 to TRBJ1-2, with a possible D match to TRBD1 (5 bases). There are 15 residues in the CDR3. The V end was cut by 7 bases, the J end by 10 bases, with 25 bases between. Germline V CDR1 and CDR2: LNHDA, SQIVND (reference sequence). CDR3 amino acids: CASISSGQPAQDYTL. CDR3 nucleotide sequence: TGTGCCAGTATCTCCTCGGGGCAGCCGGCACAGGACTACACCCTC.

In its sample, this clonotype was seen many times. J is TRBJ2-3 and V is TRBV5-4; D is unresolved. This CDR3 spans 15 amino acids. Germline V lookup: CDR1 SGHNT, CDR2 YYREEE (reference sequence). With 4 bases removed from V and 0 bases from J, the gap between germline ends came to 12 bases. Here the CDR3 DNA reads TGTGCCAGCAGCACCGGACCCCCAAGCACAGATACGCAGTATTTT. Residues: CASSTGPPSTDTQYF.

This clonotype was recorded at least ten times. This chain uses TRBV11-3 with TRBJ2-7; unclear D gene. Looked up from germline, CDR1 is SGHNT and CDR2 is YENEEA. With 0 bases removed from V and 6 bases from J, the gap between germline ends came to 18 bases. This CDR3 region has 16 residues. The CDR3 here is CASSLDQAAGAPEQYF. Written as DNA, the CDR3 is TGTGCCAGCAGCTTAGATCAGGCAGCAGGCGCCCCCGAGCAGTACTTC. The variable domain in full, completed from reference TRBV11-3 and TRBJ2-7, reads EAGVVQSPRYKIIEKKQPVAFWCNPISGHNTLYWYLQNLGQGPELLIRYENEEAVDDSQLPKDRFSAERLKGVDSTLKIQPAELGDSAVYLCASSLDQAAGAPEQYFGPGTRLTVT.

The V and J genes are TRBV12-3 or TRBV12-4 and TRBJ2-7, with TRBD2 matching over 10 bases. The ends lost 2 bases at V and 2 bases at J; junction bases unmatched: 9. This CDR3 is 17 amino acids long. This CDR3 is CASSLNSGRRWAYEQYF. The CDR3 nucleotides read TGTGCCAGCAGTTTAAATAGCGGGAGGAGGTGGGCCTACGAGCAGTACTTC.

This clonotype was detected a few times. The chain recombines TRBV6-1 with TRBJ2-2; unclear D gene. Germline V CDR1 and CDR2: MNHNS, SASEGT. The CDR3 length is 11 residues. The germline V and J ends were trimmed by 0 bases and 16 bases, with 9 bases remaining between them. The CDR3: CASSEATGPFF. The CDR3 bases are TGTGCCAGCAGTGAAGCTACCGGGCCGTTTTTT.

In this sample, this clonotype turned up a few times. The chain couples TRBV9 to TRBJ2-3; 12 nucleotides agree with TRBD2. The CDR3 consists of 16 residues. CDR1 and CDR2 (germline): SGDLS, YYNGEE. Losses at the gene ends were 4 bases for V and 3 bases for J; bases not matched to a gene: 6. The CDR3 region is CASSPRTSGETDTQYF. DNA for the CDR3: TGTGCCAGCAGCCCCCGGACTAGCGGGGAGACAGATACGCAGTATTTT.

This clonotype occurred many times. The chain couples TRBV11-3 to TRBJ2-1; D possibly corresponds to TRBD2 (5 bases). The CDR3 covers 13 residues. Between the trimmed V and J ends, which lost 5 bases and 3 bases, there was a span of 8 bases. Germline CDR1 SGHNT, CDR2 YENEEA. In nucleotides, the CDR3 is TGTGCCAGCAGCAGCCGGGGCTACAATGAGCAGTTCTTC. Its protein product is CASSSRGYNEQFF.

The chain recombines TRBV10-2 with TRBJ2-3, with D possibly matching TRBD2 (5 bases). V was cut by 4 bases and J by 3 bases, with 14 bases left in between. Germline V gives CDR1 WSHSY, CDR2 SAAADI. The CDR3 is 15 residues long. The CDR3 is CASSVIGKRTDTQYF. The CDR3 bases are TGCGCCAGCAGTGTGATCGGGAAACGGACAGATACGCAGTATTTT.

In this sample, this clonotype turned up many times. The rearrangement uses TRBV24-1 and TRBJ2-5; 8 positions agree with TRBD1. CDR3 length: 15 amino acids. CDR1 KGHDR and CDR2 SFDVKD come from the germline V gene. Losses at the gene ends were 7 bases for V and 1 base for J; bases not matched to a gene: 7. The CDR3 DNA follows: TGTGCCACCAGCTCCTCTACAGGGGGCCAAGAGACCCAGTACTTC. This gives the protein CATSSSTGGQETQYF.

This clonotype has a handful of counts. The chain links TRBV27 to TRBJ1-2, with D maybe TRBD1 (6 bases). Germline CDR1 MNHEY, CDR2 SMNVEV (reference sequence). Deletions cut 7 bases from V and 2 bases from J, with 17 bases between. CDR3 size: 15 residues. In DNA, the CDR3 is TGTGCCAGCAAGGCAGGGGCTCGGGTGAACTATGGCTACACCTTC. It translates to CASKAGARVNYGYTF.

This clonotype was observed many times. The V gene is TRBV28, the J gene TRBJ1-1; the D gene is possibly TRBD1 (5 bases). The CDR3 runs 14 residues. The V and J ends lost 3 bases and 4 bases respectively, with 12 bases between them. The germline gives CDR1 MDHEN, CDR2 SYDVKM. CDR3 protein: CASSLGGRGTEAFF. In nucleotides, the CDR3 is TGTGCCAGCAGTTTGGGGGGAAGGGGCACTGAAGCTTTCTTT.

V gene TRBV6-2 or TRBV6-3 combines with J gene TRBJ1-2; 7 bases are shared with TRBD1. CDR3 length: 13 residues. V dropped 7 bases and J dropped 8; count of bases not matched to a gene: 10. CDR1 MNHEY and CDR2 SVGEGT come from the germline V gene. CDR3 region: CASTHSQGVGYTF. CDR3 DNA: TGTGCCAGCACCCACAGTCAGGGGGTCGGCTACACCTTC.